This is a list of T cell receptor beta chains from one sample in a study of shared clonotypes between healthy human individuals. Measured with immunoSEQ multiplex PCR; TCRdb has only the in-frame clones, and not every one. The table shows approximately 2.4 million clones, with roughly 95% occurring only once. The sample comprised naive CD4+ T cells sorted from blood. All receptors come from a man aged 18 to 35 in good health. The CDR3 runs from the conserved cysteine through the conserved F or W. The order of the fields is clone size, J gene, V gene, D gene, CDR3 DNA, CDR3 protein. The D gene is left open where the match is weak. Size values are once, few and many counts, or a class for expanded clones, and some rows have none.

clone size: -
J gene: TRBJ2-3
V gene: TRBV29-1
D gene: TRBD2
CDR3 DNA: TGCAGCGTTGGGGGGGGAACAGGCACAGATACGCAGTATTTT
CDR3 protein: CSVGGGTGTDTQYF

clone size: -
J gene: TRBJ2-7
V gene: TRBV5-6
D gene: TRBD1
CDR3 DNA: TGTGCCAGCAGCAGGGGACAGCCCCTTGGAGAGCAGTACTTC
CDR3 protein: CASSRGQPLGEQYF

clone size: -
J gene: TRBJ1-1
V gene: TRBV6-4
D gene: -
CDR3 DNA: TGTGCCAGCAGTGACCCTATACCAGGGGTAGGGACTGAAGCTTTCTTT
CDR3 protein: CASSDPIPGVGTEAFF

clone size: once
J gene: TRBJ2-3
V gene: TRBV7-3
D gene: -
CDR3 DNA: TGTGCCAGCAGCTTAACACCCATCGATACGCAGTATTTT
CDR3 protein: CASSLTPIDTQYF

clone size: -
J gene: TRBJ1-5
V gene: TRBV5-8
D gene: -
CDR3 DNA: TGTGCCAGCAGCTCTTTCGCTGGGGCTTATAGCAATCAGCCCCAGCATTTT
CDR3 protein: CASSSFAGAYSNQPQHF

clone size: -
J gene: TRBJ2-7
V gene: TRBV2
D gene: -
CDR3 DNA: TGTGCCAGCAGTTCTGACAGATACGAGCAGTACTTC
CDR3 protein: CASSSDRYEQYF

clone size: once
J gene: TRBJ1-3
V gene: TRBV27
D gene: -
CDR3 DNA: TGTGCCAGCAGTCTTGCAGGCTCTGGAAACACCATATATTTT
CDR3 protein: CASSLAGSGNTIYF

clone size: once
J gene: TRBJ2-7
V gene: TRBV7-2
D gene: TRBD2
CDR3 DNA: TGTGCCAGCAGGCGCGCGGGAGACCCCTACGAGCAGTACTTC
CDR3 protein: CASRRAGDPYEQYF

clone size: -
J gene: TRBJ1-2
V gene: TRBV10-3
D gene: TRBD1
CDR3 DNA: TGTGCCGCAACGACAGGGCCCTCGGATGGCTACACCTTC
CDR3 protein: CAATTGPSDGYTF

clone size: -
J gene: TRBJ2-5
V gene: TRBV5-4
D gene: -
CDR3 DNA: TGTGCCAGCAGCGCGGGACTCCAGGGCGTAGAGACCCAGTACTTC
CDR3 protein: CASSAGLQGVETQYF

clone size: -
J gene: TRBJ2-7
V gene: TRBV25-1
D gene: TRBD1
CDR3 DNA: TGTGCCAGCAAAGACAGGGCCTCCTACGAGCAGTACTTC
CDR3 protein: CASKDRASYEQYF

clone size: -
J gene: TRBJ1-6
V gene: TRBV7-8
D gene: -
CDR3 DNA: TGTGCCAGCAGCTTAACCGTAGGCGCTCAGAATTCACCCCTCCACTTT
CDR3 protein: CASSLTVGAQNSPLHF

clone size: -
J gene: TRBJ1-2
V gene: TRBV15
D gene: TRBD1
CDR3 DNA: TGTGCCACCAGCAGAGCCGGGACAGATCCTAACTATGGCTACACCTTC
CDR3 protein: CATSRAGTDPNYGYTF

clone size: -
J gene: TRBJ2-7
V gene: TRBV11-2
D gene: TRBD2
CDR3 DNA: TGTGCCAGCAGCTTAGAACTAGCGGGTTACGAGCAGTACTTC
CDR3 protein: CASSLELAGYEQYF

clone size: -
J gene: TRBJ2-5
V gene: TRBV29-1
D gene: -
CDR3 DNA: TGCAGCGTTGGCGGGGGCGGTTTGCGGGAGACCCAGTACTTC
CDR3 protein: CSVGGGGLRETQYF

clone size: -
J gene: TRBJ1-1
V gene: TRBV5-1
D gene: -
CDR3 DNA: TGCGCCAGCGGGGGCAGGTGGGGCACTGAAGCTTTCTTT
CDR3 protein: CASGGRWGTEAFF

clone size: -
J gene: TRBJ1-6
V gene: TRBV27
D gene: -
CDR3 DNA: TGTGCCAGTAAACCGGGGCAGGGAGTCAATTCACCCCTCCACTTT
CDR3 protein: CASKPGQGVNSPLHF

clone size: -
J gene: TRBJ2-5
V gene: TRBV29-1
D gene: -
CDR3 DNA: TGCAGCGTTGAAGCATGGCCAGGGAGAGAGACCCAGTACTTC
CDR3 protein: CSVEAWPGRETQYF

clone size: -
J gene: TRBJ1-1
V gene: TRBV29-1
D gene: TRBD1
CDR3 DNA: TGCAGAACCGGACAGGCGTCTGAAGCTTTCTTT
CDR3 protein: CRTGQASEAFF

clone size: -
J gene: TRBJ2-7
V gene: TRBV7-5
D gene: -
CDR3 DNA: TGTGCCAGAAGCTCCTACAGGGTTGACGAGCAGTACTTC
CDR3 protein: CARSSYRVDEQYF

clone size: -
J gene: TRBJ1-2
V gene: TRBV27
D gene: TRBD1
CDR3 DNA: TGTGCCAGCAGTGGGACAGGTTTAGCCTATGGCTACACCTTC
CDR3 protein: CASSGTGLAYGYTF

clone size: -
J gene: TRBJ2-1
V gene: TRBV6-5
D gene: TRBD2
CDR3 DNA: TGTGCCAGCAGGGGGAAACTAGCGGGAGTCAATGAGCAGTTCTTC
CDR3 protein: CASRGKLAGVNEQFF

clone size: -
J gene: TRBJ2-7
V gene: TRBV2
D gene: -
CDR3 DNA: TGTGCCAGCAGCGTGGACCCCGTTTCGCTCCACTTC
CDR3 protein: CASSVDPVSLHF

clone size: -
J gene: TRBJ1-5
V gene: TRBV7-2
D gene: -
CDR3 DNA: TGTGCCAGCAGCCCGCAGGGGTATAGCAATCAGCCCCAGCATTTT
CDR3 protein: CASSPQGYSNQPQHF

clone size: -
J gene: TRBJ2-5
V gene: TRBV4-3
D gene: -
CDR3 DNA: TGCGCCAGCAGCCAAGACCGGTTGGAGACCCAGTACTTC
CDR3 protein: CASSQDRLETQYF

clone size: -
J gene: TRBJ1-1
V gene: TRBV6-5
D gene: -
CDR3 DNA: TGTGCCAGCAGTCGGGCTAACACTGAAGCTTTCTTT
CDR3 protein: CASSRANTEAFF